The clone carrying this T cell receptor beta chain came up many times. The antigen remains undetermined. Patients showing uncontrolled infection, other autoimmune disease, pregnancy or lactation were ineligible. These data originate in a study of T cells in Graves' hyperthyroidism and ophthalmopathy. TCR beta CDR3 regions were amplified from RNA transcripts. Using the HTBI primer set, a first-round RT-PCR was run on the TCR CDR3. TCRdb passed the multiplex PCR reads through MiXCR, listing each CDR3 protein once. The sample includes 480,000 or so distinct CDR3 sequences, roughly 14% of them seen just once. General study results and limits: The authors' 13 V-J model separated ophthalmopathy from stable hyperthyroidism. For ophthalmopathy, model prediction preceded onset by a median about six months. Most thyroid clonotypes that were expanded above 0.001 also turned up in blood.

V gave up 6 bases and J gave up 1 base, with 11 bases separating them. The CDR3 length is 13 residues. Germline CDR1 and CDR2: SQVTM and ANQGSEA. The sequence came from a woman between 18 and 30 years old with Graves' hyperthyroidism. Sample: blood. V is TRBV29-1 and J is TRBJ2-3; no reliable D call. CDR3 in amino acids: CSVIPTRTDTQYF. The CDR3 bases are TGCAGCGTGATCCCTACGCGCACAGATACGCAGTATTTT.